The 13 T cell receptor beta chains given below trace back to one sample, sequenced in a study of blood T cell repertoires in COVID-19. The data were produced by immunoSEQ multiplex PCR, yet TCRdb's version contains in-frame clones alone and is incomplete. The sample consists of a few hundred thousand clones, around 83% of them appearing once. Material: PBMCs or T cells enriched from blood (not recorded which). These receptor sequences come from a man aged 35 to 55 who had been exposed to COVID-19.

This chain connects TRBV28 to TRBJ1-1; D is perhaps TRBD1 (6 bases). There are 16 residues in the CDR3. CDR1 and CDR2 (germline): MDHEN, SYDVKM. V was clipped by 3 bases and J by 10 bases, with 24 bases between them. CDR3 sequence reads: CASSFHGGGESGVAFF. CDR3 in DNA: TGTGCCAGCAGTTTCCACGGGGGGGGCGAGTCAGGTGTAGCTTTCTTT.

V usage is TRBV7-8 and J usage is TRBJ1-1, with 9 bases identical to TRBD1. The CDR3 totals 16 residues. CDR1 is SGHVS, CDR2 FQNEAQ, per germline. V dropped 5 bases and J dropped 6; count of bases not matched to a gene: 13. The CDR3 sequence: CASSPPWDREVAEAFF. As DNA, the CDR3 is TGTGCCAGCAGCCCCCCATGGGACAGGGAAGTTGCTGAAGCTTTCTTT.

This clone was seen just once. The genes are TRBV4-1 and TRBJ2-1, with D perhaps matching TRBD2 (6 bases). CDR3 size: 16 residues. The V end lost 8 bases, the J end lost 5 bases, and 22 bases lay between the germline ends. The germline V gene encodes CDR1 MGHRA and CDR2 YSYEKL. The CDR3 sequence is CASRPRPRLAHNEQFF. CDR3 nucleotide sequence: TGCGCCAGCCGTCCGAGACCGCGGCTAGCGCACAATGAGCAGTTCTTC.

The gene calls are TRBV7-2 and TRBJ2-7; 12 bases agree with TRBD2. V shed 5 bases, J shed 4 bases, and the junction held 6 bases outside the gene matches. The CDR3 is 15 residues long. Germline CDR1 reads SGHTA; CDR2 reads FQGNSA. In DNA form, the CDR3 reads TGTGCCAGCAGCGCCGGGACTAGCGGGCCGTACGAGCAGTACTTC. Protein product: CASSAGTSGPYEQYF.

The CDR3 region has the DNA TGTGCCAGCAGCCAGGGTTTGGAGTCACCCCTCCACTTT. Its translation: CASSQGLESPLHF. The rearrangement joins TRBV3-1 (or the pseudogene TRBV3-2) to TRBJ1-6; D unclear. This CDR3 is 13 amino acids long. V was shortened by 3 bases and J by 10 bases, with 10 bases between the two germline ends. Germline loops: CDR1 LGHDT, CDR2 YNNKEL (reference sequence).

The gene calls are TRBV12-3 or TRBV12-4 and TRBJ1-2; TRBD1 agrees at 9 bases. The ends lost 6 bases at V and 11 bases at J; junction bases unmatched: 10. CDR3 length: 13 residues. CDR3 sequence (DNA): TGTGCCAGCAGGCACAGGGGGCAGGCCGCGTACACCTTC. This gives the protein CASRHRGQAAYTF.

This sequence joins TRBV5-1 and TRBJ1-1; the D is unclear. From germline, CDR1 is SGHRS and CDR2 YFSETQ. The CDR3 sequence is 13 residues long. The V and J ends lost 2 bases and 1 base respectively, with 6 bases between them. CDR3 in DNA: TGCGCCAGCAGCTTCCAGGCGAACACTGAAGCTTTCTTT. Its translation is CASSFQANTEAFF. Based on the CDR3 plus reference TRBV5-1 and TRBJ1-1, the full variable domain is KAGVTQTPRYLIKTRGQQVTLSCSPISGHRSVSWYQQTPGQGLQFLFEYFSETQRNKGNFPGRFSGRQFSNSRSEMNVSTLELGDSALYLCASSFQANTEAFFGQGTRLTVV.

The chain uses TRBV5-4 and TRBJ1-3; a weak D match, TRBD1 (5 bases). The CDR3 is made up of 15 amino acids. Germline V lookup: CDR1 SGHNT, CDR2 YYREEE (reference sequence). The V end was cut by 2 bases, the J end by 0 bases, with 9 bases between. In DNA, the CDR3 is TGTGCCAGCAGCTTAGGGGCCCACTCTGGAAACACCATATATTTT. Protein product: CASSLGAHSGNTIYF.

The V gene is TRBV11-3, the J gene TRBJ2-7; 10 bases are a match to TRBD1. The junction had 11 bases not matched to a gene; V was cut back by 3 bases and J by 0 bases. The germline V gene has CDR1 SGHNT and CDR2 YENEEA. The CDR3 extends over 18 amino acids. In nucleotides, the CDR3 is TGTGCCAGCAGCTTCGGGGACAGGGGACCACCGTACTCCTACGAGCAGTACTTC. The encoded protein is CASSFGDRGPPYSYEQYF.

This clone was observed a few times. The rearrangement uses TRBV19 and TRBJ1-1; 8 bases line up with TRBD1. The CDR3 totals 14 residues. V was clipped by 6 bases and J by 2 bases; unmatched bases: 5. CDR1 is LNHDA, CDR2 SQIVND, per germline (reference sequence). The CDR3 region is CASSKDRVNTEAFF. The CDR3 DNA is TGTGCCAGTAGCAAGGACAGGGTAAACACTGAAGCTTTCTTT. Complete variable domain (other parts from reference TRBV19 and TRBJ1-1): DGGITQSPKYLFRKEGQNVTLSCEQNLNHDAMYWYRQDPGQGLRLIYYSQIVNDFQKGDIAEGYSVSREKKESFPLTVTSAQKNPTAFYLCASSKDRVNTEAFFGQGTRLTVV.

CDR3 nucleotide sequence: TGCGCCAGCAGCCAAGATTTGCTCCTGGGGACTGGTGCTTTACTAGCCAAAAACATTCAGTACTTC. Its protein product is CASSQDLLLGTGALLAKNIQYF. V is TRBV4-1 and J is TRBJ2-4; D possibly corresponds to TRBD2 (6 bases). The CDR3 is made up of 22 amino acids. V lost 0 bases to trimming and J lost 0 bases, with 27 bases between them. CDR1 is MGHRA and CDR2 is YSYEKL in the germline V gene.

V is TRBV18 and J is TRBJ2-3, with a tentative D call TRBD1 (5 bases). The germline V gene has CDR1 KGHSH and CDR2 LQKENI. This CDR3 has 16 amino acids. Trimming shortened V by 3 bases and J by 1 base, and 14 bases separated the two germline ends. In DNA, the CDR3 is TGTGCCAGCTCACCGGCCAGGGTATCTCGCACAGATACGCAGTATTTT. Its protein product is CASSPARVSRTDTQYF.

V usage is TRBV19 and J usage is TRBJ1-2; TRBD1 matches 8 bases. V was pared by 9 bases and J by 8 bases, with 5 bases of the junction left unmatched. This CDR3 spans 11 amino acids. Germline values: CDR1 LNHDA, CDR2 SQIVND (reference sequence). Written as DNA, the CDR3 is TGTGCCAGCACCAGGGGGCACGGCTACACCTTC. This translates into CASTRGHGYTF.